This TCR beta chain is drawn from a study of T cell responses to AZD1222 COVID-19 vaccine. This CDR3 spans 11 amino acids. V lost 9 bases to trimming and J lost 13 bases, with 15 bases between them. Germline V gene sequence: CDR1 WNHNN, CDR2 SYGVQD (reference sequence). General study points: Among the donors, most were white British and more were female, and clonal diversity was possibly underestimated. After two AZD1222 doses, spike-specific TCR breadth and depth rose versus day 0.

As concerns this clone: Its antigen is not identified.

Here immunoSEQ multiplex PCR was the method, and the copy in TCRdb shows in-frame clones only, minus some. This sample has approximately 180,000 clones; about 90% occur once, and the top ten carry 5% to 7%. The sample in question was peripheral blood, obtained on day 0 of AZD1222 vaccination. The receptor was derived from an adult in good health. The genes are TRBV10-1 and TRBJ1-4; D not resolved. The CDR3 DNA reads TGCGCCAGGACTCATGAGCTAGGACTGTTTTTT. It specifies CARTHELGLFF.